The 17 T cell receptor beta chains reported below all come from one sample, sequenced in a study of beta chain features in type 1 diabetes. Overall study results and limits: In all four CD4+ subsets, TCRB CDR3 length was significantly, moderately reduced in type 1 diabetes.

These TCRs are of unknown antigen specificity. Reverse transcribing all isolated RNA meant expressed TCRB transcripts were sequenced. Libraries were prepared by immunoSEQ multiplex PCR; TCRdb keeps only in-frame clonotypes and omits some of them. The sample has roughly 340,000 clones; around 13% are singletons. Specimen: naive CD4+ T cells from blood. The source of these receptors is a woman aged 18-35 years with type 1 diabetes.

The chain employs TRBV30 and TRBJ2-5; a possible D gene is TRBD1 (5 bases). Trimming removed 3 bases from V and 0 bases from J, with 14 bases in between. Per the germline V gene, CDR1 is GTSNPN and CDR2 is SVGIG (reference sequence). This CDR3 has 15 residues. The CDR3 DNA sequence: TGTGCCTGGAGCGCAGGGTTGGGGAACCAAGAGACCCAGTACTTC. It is translated as CAWSAGLGNQETQYF.

The CDR3 coding sequence is TGCAGCGTCGCCATCAGGGGAATGAACACTGAAGCTTTCTTT. Residues: CSVAIRGMNTEAFF. The chain combines TRBV29-1 with TRBJ1-1, with D perhaps matching TRBD1 (6 bases). CDR1 and CDR2 from the germline V gene are SQVTM and ANQGSEA. Deletions cut 6 bases from V and 0 bases from J, with 14 bases between. The CDR3 runs to 14 residues.

V and J are TRBV7-9 and TRBJ2-7; perhaps TRBD1 as D (6 bases). Between the trimmed V and J ends, which lost 1 base and 5 bases, there was a span of 15 bases. CDR1 and CDR2 (germline): SEHNR, FQNEAQ (reference sequence). The CDR3 has 15 residues. The CDR3 DNA is TGTGCCAGCAGCTTAGGGGTTTGGGCAGGGGACGAGCAGTACTTC. Its protein product is CASSLGVWAGDEQYF.

This clone came up a few times. The chain employs TRBV4-1 and TRBJ1-2; 7 bases align to TRBD1. The junction had 14 bases not matched to a gene; V was cut back by 3 bases and J by 4 bases. The CDR3 extends over 17 amino acids. CDR1 and CDR2 from the germline V gene are MGHRA and YSYEKL. The CDR3 bases are TGCGCCAGCAGCCAGGAGATGGGGACAGAACAAGCCTATGGCTACACCTTC. Its protein is CASSQEMGTEQAYGYTF.

The table lists this clone with a few counts. V is TRBV28 and J is TRBJ2-6, with 12 bases aligning to TRBD1. From germline, CDR1 is MDHEN and CDR2 SYDVKM. This CDR3 has 18 amino acids. V lost 8 bases to trimming and J lost 2 bases; unmatched junction nucleotides: 10. This CDR3 reads CASGGQGASWAGANVLTF. CDR3 coding DNA: TGTGCCAGCGGGGGACAGGGGGCGAGTTGGGCTGGGGCCAACGTCCTGACTTTC.

This clone was found a few times. This chain connects TRBV23-1 to TRBJ2-3, with TRBD2 identical over 14 bases. TRBV23-1 is flagged as an ORF with uncertain function. V was pared by 6 bases and J by 2 bases, with 7 bases of the junction left unmatched. This CDR3 has 17 residues. CDR3 sequence reads: CASRTSGRAGNTDTQYF. CDR3 sequence (DNA): TGCGCCAGCAGGACTAGCGGGAGGGCCGGAAACACAGATACGCAGTATTTT.

This chain links TRBV27 with TRBJ1-2; 7 nucleotides line up with TRBD1. The length of the CDR3 is 15 residues. J was trimmed by 6 bases and V by 5 bases; bases with no gene match: 12. Germline lookup yields CDR1 MNHEY and CDR2 SMNVEV (reference sequence). In DNA, the CDR3 is TGTGCCAGCAGTCCCGAATGGACAGGCCCCAATGGCTACACCTTC. Translation gives CASSPEWTGPNGYTF.

This chain uses TRBV15 with TRBJ1-3; D might be TRBD1 (5 bases). Germline V lookup: CDR1 LNHNV, CDR2 YYDKDF (reference sequence). This CDR3 spans 17 amino acids. The ends were cut back, 3 bases at V and 7 bases at J, with 22 bases in the middle. CDR3 sequence: CATSSPQEYSGRNTIYF. The CDR3 nucleotides read TGTGCCACCAGCAGCCCACAGGAGTATTCGGGGAGGAACACCATATATTTT. The whole variable domain, filled in from reference TRBV15 and TRBJ1-3, reads DAMVIQNPRYQVTQFGKPVTLSCSQTLNHNVMYWYQQKSSQAPKLLFHYYDKDFNNEADTPDNFQSRRPNTSFCFLDIRSPGLGDTAMYLCATSSPQEYSGRNTIYFGEGSWLTVV.

In its sample, this clone was seen a few times. The CDR3 DNA is TGTGCCTGGAATCCGTGGACTAGCGGAAACACCGGGGAGCTGTTTTTT. Translation gives CAWNPWTSGNTGELFF. V usage is TRBV30 and J usage is TRBJ2-2; 10 bases align to TRBD2. Germline CDR1 and CDR2: GTSNPN and SVGIG (reference sequence). V shed 4 bases, J shed 2 bases, and the junction held 7 bases outside the gene matches. The CDR3 totals 16 residues.

The chain has TRBV30 and TRBJ1-2, with D possibly TRBD1 on 6 matching bases. V was cut by 3 bases and J by 6 bases, with 20 bases left in between. This CDR3 is built from 15 residues. Germline V gives CDR1 GTSNPN, CDR2 SVGIG (reference sequence). CDR3: CAWRQNQGRSDGYTF. The CDR3 nucleotides read TGTGCCTGGAGGCAAAACCAGGGGCGCAGTGATGGCTACACCTTC.

The CDR3 DNA sequence: TGCAGCGCCCTAGCGGGAGGGGCAGATACGCAGTATTTT. As protein: CSALAGGADTQYF. V usage is TRBV29-1 and J usage is TRBJ2-3; 12 bases map to TRBD2. There are 13 residues in the CDR3. Trimming cost V 7 bases and J 4 bases; bases outside gene matches: 3. CDR1 and CDR2 (germline): SQVTM, ANQGSEA.

This sequence joins TRBV5-1 and TRBJ2-5, with D perhaps TRBD1 (5 bases). In germline, CDR1 is SGHRS, CDR2 YFSETQ. The V and J ends lost 4 bases and 2 bases respectively, with 15 bases between them. The CDR3 consists of 15 residues. CDR3 coding DNA: TGCGCCAGCAGCACCCAAGGCCGACAGCAAGAGACCCAGTACTTC. Translating it yields CASSTQGRQQETQYF.

This clone has more than one count but fewer than ten. The V gene is TRBV5-6, the J gene TRBJ2-5; TRBD2 aligns across 11 bases. The CDR3 has 16 residues. With V trimmed by 3 bases and J by 3 bases, 7 bases remained unmatched. The germline V gene has CDR1 SGHDT and CDR2 YYEEEE. DNA for the CDR3: TGTGCCAGCAGCTCGGTACCGGGACTAGCGGAAGAGACCCAGTACTTC. It is translated as CASSSVPGLAEETQYF.

The chain uses TRBV27 and TRBJ2-7; the D gene is possibly TRBD1 (6 bases). Trimming left V 4 bases short and J 0 bases short, with 13 bases between. The CDR3 is 15 amino acids. From germline, CDR1 is MNHEY and CDR2 SMNVEV (reference sequence). The DNA for the CDR3 is TGTGCCAGCAGTTCGGACAGTTCAACCTCCTACGAGCAGTACTTC. Encoded protein: CASSSDSSTSYEQYF.

This clone was observed a handful of times. The rearrangement links TRBV30 to TRBJ1-2; weak D call: TRBD1 (5 bases). The CDR3 extends over 13 amino acids. The V gene lost 5 bases and the J gene lost 0 bases, with 10 bases spanning the gap. CDR1 and CDR2 (germline): GTSNPN, SVGIG (reference sequence). CDR3 DNA: TGTGCCTGGGAGACAGCGACTAACTATGGCTACACCTTC. Encoded protein: CAWETATNYGYTF. The full variable domain, completed using reference TRBV30 and TRBJ1-2, is SQTIHQWPATLVQPVGSPLSLECTVEGTSNPNLYWYRQAAGRGLQLLFYSVGIGQISSEVPQNLSASRPQDRQFILSSKKLLLSDSGFYLCAWETATNYGYTFGSGTRLTVV.

The chain's CDR3 is CASIPIAGLAGAYNEQFF. In DNA form, the CDR3 reads TGTGCCAGCATCCCCATAGCGGGACTAGCGGGGGCCTACAATGAGCAGTTCTTC. The chain couples TRBV7-6 to TRBJ2-1; 14 bases match TRBD2. This CDR3 has 18 amino acids. CDR1 is SGHVS, CDR2 FNYEAQ, per germline. V was pared by 7 bases and J by 2 bases, with 10 bases of the junction left unmatched. Full variable domain (outside the CDR3, taken from reference TRBV7-6 and TRBJ2-1): GAGVSQSPRYKVTKRGQDVALRCDPISGHVSLYWYRQALGQGPEFLTYFNYEAQQDKSGLPNDRFSAERPEGSISTLTIQRTEQRDSAMYRCASIPIAGLAGAYNEQFFGPGTRLTVL.

This clone was seen a few times. The chain combines TRBV15 with TRBJ1-4; D is undetermined. The CDR3 runs 15 residues. CDR1 is LNHNV, CDR2 YYDKDF, per germline (reference sequence). Trimming stripped 1 base from V and 5 bases from J, with 11 bases between. The CDR3 region is CATSRARATNEKLFF. In DNA form, the CDR3 reads TGTGCCACCAGCAGAGCCCGCGCCACGAATGAAAAACTGTTTTTT. The full variable domain, completed using reference TRBV15 and TRBJ1-4, is DAMVIQNPRYQVTQFGKPVTLSCSQTLNHNVMYWYQQKSSQAPKLLFHYYDKDFNNEADTPDNFQSRRPNTSFCFLDIRSPGLGDTAMYLCATSRARATNEKLFFGSGTQLSVL.